Listed below are T cell receptor beta chains from one sample, sequenced in a study of blood T cells in healthy people across ages. One entry per CDR3 protein results from TCRdb running MiXCR on the 5' RACE reads. The sample yields 650,000 to 700,000 distinct CDR3 sequences, approximately 52% seen once. The sequenced material came from blood. Source of these receptors: a woman of 80 years or more in good health. CDR3s include the opening cysteine and the closing phenylalanine or tryptophan. Expanded clones get a size class; other rows say once, few or many, or leave the size out.

CASSERATEAFF | TRBV2 | NA
CASSPGTSQYIQYF | TRBV7-2 | many
CASTTGPHEQYF | TRBV12-3/TRBV12-4 | NA
CASGVRGEQYF | TRBV27 | many
CASSLKNEQFF | TRBV5-1 | many
CSFRGDTYEQYF | TRBV29-1 | many
CSARGDVDYGYTF | TRBV20-1 | many
CSASSGESYEQYF | TRBV20-1 | few
CSVGLGGLAGRETQYF | TRBV29-1 | NA
CASSLEGQATGYTF | TRBV5-1 | many
CSADSGAGGRSPHNEQFF | TRBV20-1 | NA
CASSYSQGAPQYF | TRBV6-6 | NA
CASSYLWGQNTEAFF | TRBV6-5 | many
CATRRATNEKLFF | TRBV5-1 | NA
CASSPALAKNIQYF | TRBV7-2 | many
CASSSGQGNQETQYF | TRBV5-1 | many
CASSYPLAGGLNEQYF | TRBV9 | NA
CASRAEGLEQYF | TRBV21-1 | NA
CASSLARGFQETQYF | TRBV11-2 | NA
CASSLGRIGEKLFF | TRBV5-1 | many
CASSLADSLYEQYF | TRBV12-3/TRBV12-4 | few
CSASPATSGGKETQYF | TRBV20-1 | NA
CARSYGPDRTNSPLHF | TRBV6-5 | NA
CASSLGAGSYNEQFF | TRBV5-1 | many
CSAERWTGGLYTEAFF | TRBV29-1 | NA
CASSPIRSPLRKEKLFF | TRBV28 | once
CASYPEGLSSEQYF | TRBV28 | NA
CASSENSFSFYEQYF | TRBV6-1 | NA
CASSLESPSTEAFF | TRBV5-1 | NA
CSAPGLAGGYEQFF | TRBV20-1 | few
CASSEVWSGRAKGYQETQYF | TRBV6-1 | NA
CASSQERRTSGREQYF | TRBV3-1 | few
CSPDRSGVYNEQFF | TRBV29-1 | NA
CASSPRGQSYNEQFF | TRBV7-8 | NA
CSAPGASYNEQYF | TRBV20-1 | NA
CASSSRGGSDTQYF | TRBV28 | NA
CSARGSRANYGYTF | TRBV20-1 | NA
CASSLLSLQEKLFF | TRBV5-1 | many
CASSLARWQPQHF | TRBV7-9 | NA
CASSVGPGYQPQHF | TRBV9 | many
CSVTRGYEQYF | TRBV29-1 | NA
CAISESQTGEETQYF | TRBV10-3 | few
CASSISGSGAGELFF | TRBV19 | once
CSVSLPRLNTEAFF | TRBV29-1 | once
CASSDAGQIAEAFF | TRBV7-6 | NA
CASSQDRKETQYF | TRBV3-1 | many
CAISGAEVGNYGYTF | TRBV10-3 | NA
CASSLTAFNEKLFF | TRBV12-3/TRBV12-4 | NA
CSVGTAPITDTQYF | TRBV29-1 | many
CASSQAAQTQYF | TRBV3-1 | NA
CASSQAGFGRDDNEQFF | TRBV28 | many